The 21 T cell receptor beta chains reported below all come from one sample, sequenced in a study of shared clonotypes between healthy human individuals. Cells designated naive CD8 were CD45RO-negative and were positively selected for CCR7, with terminally differentiated effector memory CD45RA+ cells excluded. Sequencing was performed with immunoSEQ multiplex PCR; in TCRdb, only in-frame clones are kept and a portion is missing. The table includes about 750,000 clones, almost 95% detected once. Sequencing was done on a sample of naive CD8+ T cells sorted from blood. These TCRs come from a young man in good health.

With respect to this clone: This same CDR3 is encoded by further DNA sequences in the sample. V and J are TRBV27 and TRBJ1-2; TRBD1 might be the D (5 bases). Germline CDR1 and CDR2: MNHEY and SMNVEV (reference sequence). CDR3 length: 12 residues. V lost 5 bases, J lost 4 bases, and 8 bases lay in between. For the CDR3, the DNA is TGTGCCAGCAGTACGGGGGGCTATGGCTACACCTTC. Amino acid sequence: CASSTGGYGYTF.

The V gene is TRBV11-2, the J gene TRBJ1-1; D not resolved. Germline V CDR1 and CDR2: SGHAT, FQNNGV. CDR3 length equals 11 residues. V was cut by 4 bases and J by 11 bases, with 11 bases left in between. CDR3 protein: CASSWGGEAFF. In DNA, the CDR3 is TGTGCCAGCAGCTGGGGTGGGGAGGCTTTCTTT.

To note about this clone: In the same sample, other DNA sequences code for this CDR3. This chain links TRBV7-3 with TRBJ2-3, with D unclear. The CDR3 has 13 residues. With 2 bases removed from V and 4 bases from J, the gap between germline ends came to 7 bases. Per the germline V gene, CDR1 is SGHTA and CDR2 is FQGTGA. In DNA, the CDR3 is TGTGCCAGCAGCTTAGAAGGTGCAGATACGCAGTATTTT. Translation: CASSLEGADTQYF.

The gene calls are TRBV27 and TRBJ2-7; TRBD1 agrees at 8 bases. There are 14 residues in the CDR3. After removal of 4 bases from V and 0 bases from J, the junction contained 2 bases not matched to a gene. Germline loops: CDR1 MNHEY, CDR2 SMNVEV (reference sequence). CDR3 sequence: CASSSDRGSYEQYF. CDR3 sequence (DNA): TGTGCCAGCAGTTCCGACAGGGGCTCCTACGAGCAGTACTTC.

This sequence joins TRBV29-1 and TRBJ2-1; perhaps TRBD1 as D (6 bases). The V end was cut by 6 bases, the J end by 5 bases, with 8 bases between. Germline CDR1 is SQVTM and CDR2 is ANQGSEA. This CDR3 spans 11 amino acids. CDR3 DNA sequence: TGCAGCGTCCGACAGGACAATGAGCAGTTCTTC. Its translation is CSVRQDNEQFF.

The chain is built from TRBV7-9 and TRBJ2-7; 7 bases map to TRBD1. Germline lookup yields CDR1 SEHNR and CDR2 FQNEAQ (reference sequence). V shed 5 bases and J 0 bases; nucleotides not matched to a gene: 4. This CDR3 contains 14 residues. As DNA, the CDR3 is TGTGCCAGCAGCGGGGACAGTAACTCCTACGAGCAGTACTTC. This encodes CASSGDSNSYEQYF.

The chain joins TRBV28 to TRBJ1-2; no firm D call. The germline CDR1 and CDR2 sequences are MDHEN and SYDVKM. This CDR3 has 14 amino acids. V lost 2 bases and J lost 4, with 11 bases in between. The CDR3 spells CASSLKATIYGYTF. The DNA of the CDR3 is TGTGCCAGCAGTTTAAAAGCCACGATCTATGGCTACACCTTC.

The gene calls are TRBV7-3 and TRBJ1-4; 7 bases fit TRBD1. The CDR3 has 13 residues. With 5 bases clipped from V and 7 bases from J, the junction kept 4 bases outside the gene matches. The germline V gene encodes CDR1 SGHTA and CDR2 FQGTGA. The CDR3 reads CASSMDRSEKLFF. As DNA, the CDR3 is TGTGCCAGCAGCATGGACAGGTCTGAAAAACTGTTTTTT.

This clone occurred once. The chain carries TRBV7-6 and TRBJ1-4; 9 bases align to TRBD1. Germline CDR1 SGHVS, CDR2 FNYEAQ. The CDR3 sequence is 19 residues long. J gave up 0 bases and V 1 base, and 9 bases lay outside the gene matches. CDR3 sequence reads: CASSLELDRGSSTNEKLFF. Here the CDR3 DNA reads TGTGCCAGCAGCTTAGAGCTGGACAGGGGATCATCAACTAATGAAAAACTGTTTTTT.

The rearrangement links TRBV18 to TRBJ2-7, with D perhaps TRBD1 or TRBD2 (5 bases each). V lost 1 base, J lost 2 bases, and 9 bases lay in between. This CDR3 contains 14 residues. Per germline, CDR1 KGHSH and CDR2 LQKENI. Here the CDR3 DNA reads TGTGCCAGCTCACCACGCCAGGGACCCTACGAGCAGTACTTC. It encodes CASSPRQGPYEQYF.

A single count supports this clone. V is TRBV6-6 and J is TRBJ2-2; D gene ambiguous. The CDR3 sequence is 14 residues long. V shed 6 bases and J shed 1 base, with 9 bases lying between them. Germline loops: CDR1 MNHNY, CDR2 SVGAGI (reference sequence). For the CDR3, the DNA is TGTGCCAGCAGCTCGGACGGGAACACCGGGGAGCTGTTTTTT. Translating it yields CASSSDGNTGELFF.

The chain links TRBV18 to TRBJ2-3, with D perhaps TRBD1 (5 bases). Germline lookup yields CDR1 KGHSH and CDR2 LQKENI. Deletions cut 6 bases from V and 5 bases from J, with 18 bases between. The CDR3 runs to 15 residues. The CDR3 region is CASSLVGQGIDTQYF. The CDR3 coding sequence is TGTGCCAGCTCCCTGGTGGGGCAGGGCATAGATACGCAGTATTTT. Drawing the rest from reference TRBV18 and TRBJ2-3, the complete variable domain is NAGVMQNPRHLVRRRGQEARLRCSPMKGHSHVYWYRQLPEEGLKFMVYLQKENIIDESGMPKERFSAEFPKEGPSILRIQQVVRGDSAAYFCASSLVGQGIDTQYFGPGTRLTVL.

The chain carries TRBV11-2 and TRBJ1-2; 12 bases line up with TRBD1. Germline CDR1 is SGHAT and CDR2 is FQNNGV. V was clipped by 3 bases and J by 8 bases; unmatched bases: 7. This CDR3 has 15 amino acids. CDR3 loop: CASSFGTGGLFGYTF. CDR3 nucleotides: TGTGCCAGCAGCTTCGGGACAGGGGGCTTATTCGGCTACACCTTC. The variable domain in full, with the rest retrieved from reference TRBV11-2 and TRBJ1-2, is EAGVAQSPRYKIIEKRQSVAFWCNPISGHATLYWYQQILGQGPKLLIQFQNNGVVDDSQLPKDRFSAERLKGVDSTLKIQPAKLEDSAVYLCASSFGTGGLFGYTFGSGTRLTVV.

The rearrangement links TRBV9 to TRBJ2-2; perhaps D is TRBD1 or TRBD2 (5 bases each). The germline CDR1 and CDR2 sequences are SGDLS and YYNGEE. The CDR3 sequence is 16 residues long. The V end was cut by 0 bases, the J end by 7 bases, with 16 bases between. Written as DNA, the CDR3 is TGTGCCAGCAGCGTAGGAAGAGGGGCGTTGGACGGGGAGCTGTTTTTT. Amino acids: CASSVGRGALDGELFF.

The genes are TRBV13 and TRBJ2-6; D ambiguous. Germline loops: CDR1 PRHDT, CDR2 FYEKMQ (reference sequence). Deletions cut 5 bases from V and 4 bases from J, with 9 bases between. This CDR3 region has 14 residues. The CDR3 loop is CASSPSLGANVLTF. CDR3 DNA: TGTGCCAGCAGCCCTTCCTTAGGGGCCAACGTCCTGACTTTC. Full variable domain (rest looked up from reference TRBV13 and TRBJ2-6): AAGVIQSPRHLIKEKRETATLKCYPIPRHDTVYWYQQGPGQDPQFLISFYEKMQSDKGSIPDRFSAQQFSDYHSELNMSSLELGDSALYFCASSPSLGANVLTFGAGSRLTVL.

DNA of the CDR3: TGTGCCAGCAGCCCCGGGACAGCCACCTACGAGCAGTACTTC. It translates to CASSPGTATYEQYF. The gene calls are TRBV7-9 and TRBJ2-7, with 7 bases that match TRBD1. In germline, CDR1 is SEHNR, CDR2 FQNEAQ (reference sequence). This CDR3 spans 14 amino acids. The ends lost 5 bases at V and 2 bases at J; junction bases unmatched: 6.

Concerning this clone: The sample contains more than one DNA sequence encoding this CDR3. This chain connects TRBV4-1 to TRBJ2-2; possible D gene TRBD1, 5 bases. Germline V CDR1 and CDR2: MGHRA, YSYEKL. This CDR3 contains 14 residues. The ends were cut back, 1 base at V and 5 bases at J, with 8 bases in the middle. The CDR3 DNA reads as TGCGCCAGCAGCCAAGTCCAGGGAACCGGGGAGCTGTTTTTT. This gives the protein CASSQVQGTGELFF.

This chain joins TRBV27 and TRBJ2-3; 13 nucleotides match TRBD2. There are 14 residues in the CDR3. V lost 5 bases, J lost 10 bases, and 6 bases stayed unmatched. Germline V gives CDR1 MNHEY, CDR2 SMNVEV (reference sequence). CDR3 protein: CASSPGTSGDPQYF. CDR3 coding DNA: TGTGCCAGCAGTCCGGGGACTAGCGGGGACCCGCAGTATTTT.

This chain joins TRBV6-1 and TRBJ1-3, with 8 bases that match TRBD1. The CDR3 totals 15 residues. Looked up from germline, CDR1 is MNHNS and CDR2 is SASEGT. The J segment lost 0 bases and the V segment lost 6 bases, leaving 4 bases of the junction unmatched. The CDR3 DNA sequence: TGTGCCAGCAGGGGGGACAGGCTCTCTGGAAACACCATATATTTT. It specifies CASRGDRLSGNTIYF.

A remark on this clone: Since a much larger clone is just one base distant, this may be a read error. The chain links TRBV6-1 to TRBJ2-7, with D perhaps matching TRBD1 (6 bases). This CDR3 is built from 13 residues. From germline, CDR1 is MNHNS and CDR2 SASEGT. The V gene lost 5 bases and the J gene lost 3 bases, with 11 bases spanning the gap. As DNA, the CDR3 is TGTGCCAGCAGTTCCGGGACAAACTACGAGCAGTACTTC. Protein: CASSSGTNYEQYF.

The chain recombines TRBV27 with TRBJ1-2, with 7 bases lining up with TRBD1. V gave up 3 bases and J gave up 4 bases; unmatched junction bases: 5. Looked up from germline, CDR1 is MNHEY and CDR2 is SMNVEV (reference sequence). CDR3 length equals 14 residues. The CDR3 loop reads CASSFQGGGYGYTF. The CDR3 DNA follows: TGTGCCAGCAGTTTCCAGGGGGGCGGCTATGGCTACACCTTC.